What follows is one T cell receptor (beta chain) and its context. Its antigen is unidentified. This sample was included in a study of regulatory T cells. Study-level results: In patients, unique TRB V-J pairs were restricted and V/J usage skewed, especially in Tregs. In CD3G deficiency, regulatory T cells had lower Shannon diversity than autologous conventional CD4+ and control regulatory cells.

Primers: 52 TRBV forward and 13 TRBJ reverse. Generated by immunoSEQ multiplex PCR, the TCRdb table keeps only in-frame clones and is missing some. The profile covers about 3,300 clones, with around 94% appearing a single time and around 3.3% taken by the ten largest. Between the trimmed V and J ends, which lost 4 bases and 7 bases, there was a span of 17 bases. Germline CDR1 SGHRS, CDR2 YFSETQ. The CDR3 spans 14 residues. Regulatory (CD25-high CD127-low) and conventional (CD25-low CD127-high) CD4+ T cells were sorted separately. The clonotype was recovered from a person aged 18-29 years with CD3G deficiency. Material for sequencing was CD4+ Tregs sorted from blood. This chain uses TRBV5-1 with TRBJ2-5; D uncertain. The DNA for the CDR3 is TGCGCCAGCAGCGAACATGGACCTTCCAGGACCCAGTACTTC. It codes for CASSEHGPSRTQYF.